This entry features one T cell receptor (beta chain) sequence. CDR3 length: 11 residues. The germline V and J ends were trimmed by 3 bases and 4 bases, with 6 bases remaining between them. Germline lookup yields CDR1 GTSNPN and CDR2 SVGIG (reference sequence). This sample was taken from a study of type 1 and type 2 diabetes patients. All diabetic donors were classified as either type 1 or type 2 diabetes. The PCR template was genomic DNA. A primer set of 30 forward and 13 reverse primers amplified the CDR3. MiXCR, applied by TCRdb to the multiplex PCR reads, yields one record per CDR3 protein. There are 250,000 to 300,000 distinct CDR3 sequences in the sample; 40% to 50% occur only once, and roughly 13% lies in the top ten.

The sample consisted of peripheral blood mononuclear cells (PBMCs). The genes are TRBV30 and TRBJ1-2; D is perhaps TRBD1 (5 bases). This receptor was identified in a man between 18 and 29 years old with type 2 diabetes. CDR3 coding DNA: TGTGCCTGGAGCAGGGCCTATGGCTACACCTTC. Translating gives CAWSRAYGYTF.